This entry concerns a single T cell receptor beta chain. Its antigen remains unknown. Deletions cut 3 bases from V and 4 bases from J, with 12 bases between. Germline V CDR1 and CDR2: ENHRY, SYGVKD. The CDR3 is made up of 14 amino acids. Data came from immunoSEQ multiplex PCR; TCRdb stores just in-frame clones and leaves some out. Here the sample spans around 12,000 clones, roughly 77% being singletons. The data were obtained in a study of chemoradiotherapy in HPV16-positive cancers. Study-wide findings and caveats: In HPV16-positive patients, HPV-responsive T-cell expansion tracked better recurrence-free survival. During treatment, candidate HPV-specific clones and E7-related motifs expanded in tumor. The functional HPV-specific definition rests on just a couple of HPV16-positive patients.

Over chemoradiotherapy, repertoires were sampled more than once. The sample was collected from a patient who underwent chemoradiotherapy. The receptor's source is a human donor with HPV-associated anogenital cancer. The chain combines TRBV10-3 with TRBJ1-1; TRBD1 might be the D (5 bases). The CDR3 coding sequence is TGTGCCATCAGTGATCCGGGGGAGAGCACTGAAGCTTTCTTT. Translation: CAISDPGESTEAFF.